This T cell receptor (beta chain) was captured by sequencing in a study of Ad26.COV2.S vaccination and SARS-CoV-2 variants. Study-wide results and caveats: While placebo recipients had lower spike-specific TCR breadth, vaccine recipients had more.

The treatment was: around 19 received Ad26.COV2.S at low or high dose, single or two shots; several received placebo; per-sample allocation not given. Sampling took place 63 days after the first vaccine or placebo injection. A Boston donor was an adult aged 18-55 years. In this sample, this clone turned up a few times. The antigen is undetermined. The V gene end was trimmed by 4 bases and the J gene end by 8 bases; junction bases not matched to a gene: 11. Germline loops: CDR1 MNHEY, CDR2 SMNVEV (reference sequence). This CDR3 has 16 residues. Generated by immunoSEQ multiplex PCR, the TCRdb table keeps only in-frame clones and is missing some. The sample contains approximately 300,000 clones, 86% of which appear only once.

The sample consisted of peripheral blood, taken in a trial of Ad26.COV2.S vaccine versus placebo. The receptor's source is a person aged 18 to 65 who received the Ad26.COV2.S COVID-19 vaccine or a placebo. The gene calls are TRBV27 and TRBJ2-1, with 10 bases aligning to TRBD2. The CDR3 is CASSSGRLAGLDEQFF. The CDR3 DNA reads as TGTGCCAGCAGTTCGGGCCGACTAGCGGGTCTGGATGAGCAGTTCTTC.